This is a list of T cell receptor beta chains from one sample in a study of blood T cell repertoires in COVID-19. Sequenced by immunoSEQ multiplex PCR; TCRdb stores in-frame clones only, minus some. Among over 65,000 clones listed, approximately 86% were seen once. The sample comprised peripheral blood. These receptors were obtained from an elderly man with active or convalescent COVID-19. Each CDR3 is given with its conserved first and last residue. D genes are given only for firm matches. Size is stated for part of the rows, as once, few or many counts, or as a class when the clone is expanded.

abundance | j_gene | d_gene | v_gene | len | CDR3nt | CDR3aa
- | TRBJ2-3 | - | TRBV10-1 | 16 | TGCGCCAGCAGTGACCGGGGGAAACCTAGCACAGATACGCAGTATTTT | CASSDRGKPSTDTQYF
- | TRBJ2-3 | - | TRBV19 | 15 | TGTGCCAGTAGTATAAGGGGGTCTCCCACAGATACGCAGTATTTT | CASSIRGSPTDTQYF
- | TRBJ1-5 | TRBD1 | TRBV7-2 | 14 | TGTGCCAGCAGCTCCCGGGACAGGGTCCAGCCCCAGCATTTT | CASSSRDRVQPQHF
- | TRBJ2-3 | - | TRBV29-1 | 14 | TGCAGCGTTGGCCATAGGGGTAGCACAGATACGCAGTATTTT | CSVGHRGSTDTQYF
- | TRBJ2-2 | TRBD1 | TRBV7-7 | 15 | TGTGCTAGCAGCAAGGGGACAGGGCACACCGGGGAGCTGTTTTTT | CASSKGTGHTGELFF
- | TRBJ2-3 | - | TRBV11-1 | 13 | TGTGCCAGCAGCTTAGAGCTAGCGGATACGCAGTATTTT | CASSLELADTQYF
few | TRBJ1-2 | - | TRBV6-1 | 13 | TGTGCCAGCAGTGAATCGGGGTACTATGGCTACACCTTC | CASSESGYYGYTF
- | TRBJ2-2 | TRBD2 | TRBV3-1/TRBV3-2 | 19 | TGTGCCAGCAGCCGCTACGTATTATTACTAGCGGGGGAGACCGGGGAGCTGTTTTTT | CASSRYVLLLAGETGELFF
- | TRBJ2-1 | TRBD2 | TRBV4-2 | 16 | TGTGCCAGCAGCCAAGAGCCATCCAAAGCGGGAGTTGAGCAGTTCTTC | CASSQEPSKAGVEQFF
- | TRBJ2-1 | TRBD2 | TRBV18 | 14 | TGTGCCAGCCAAAGGACTAGCGGGATCCATGAGCAGTTCTTC | CASQRTSGIHEQFF
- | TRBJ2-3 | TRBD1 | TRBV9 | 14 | TGTGCCAGCAGCCCTCATGACAGGGTGGATACGCAGTATTTT | CASSPHDRVDTQYF
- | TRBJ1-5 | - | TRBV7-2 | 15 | TGTGCCAGCAGCTCGCGGGGAAGGGGCAATCAGCCCCAGCATTTT | CASSSRGRGNQPQHF
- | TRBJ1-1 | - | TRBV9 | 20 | TGTGCCAGCAGCGTAGGTCTAATTGAGGTTACTTATAGAGAACACACTGAAGCTTTCTTT | CASSVGLIEVTYREHTEAFF
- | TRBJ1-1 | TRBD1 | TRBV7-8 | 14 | TGTGCCAGCAGCTTCCAGACAGGGGTGGCTGAAGCTTTCTTT | CASSFQTGVAEAFF
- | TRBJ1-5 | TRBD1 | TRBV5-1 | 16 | TGCGCCAGCAGCTCGGGACAGGGAACGGGCAATCAGCCCCAGCATTTT | CASSSGQGTGNQPQHF
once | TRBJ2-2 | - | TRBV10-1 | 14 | TGCGCCAGCAGTTTCTACAGGGAATCCGGGGAGCTGTTTTTT | CASSFYRESGELFF
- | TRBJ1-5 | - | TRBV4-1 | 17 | TGCGCCAGCAGCCAAGAGGGCAGCCGCTATAGCAATCAGCCCCAGCATTTT | CASSQEGSRYSNQPQHF
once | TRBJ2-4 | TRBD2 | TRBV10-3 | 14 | TGTGCCATCAGTGAACGACTAGCGACAGACATTCAGTACTTC | CAISERLATDIQYF
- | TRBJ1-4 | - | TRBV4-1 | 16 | TGCGCCAGCAGCCGAGGACAGTCTGCAACTAATGAAAAACTGTTTTTT | CASSRGQSATNEKLFF
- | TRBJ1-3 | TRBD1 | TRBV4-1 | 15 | TGCGCCAGCAGCTTCCGACAGGGCGCTGGAAACACCATATATTTT | CASSFRQGAGNTIYF
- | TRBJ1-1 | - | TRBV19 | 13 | TGTGCCAGTAGTACTCGCGGGGACACTGAAGCTTTCTTT | CASSTRGDTEAFF
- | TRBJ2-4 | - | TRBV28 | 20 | TGTGCCAGCAGTCCTCGACACCGGGGTGTCGTTAAGGTAGCCAAAAACATTCAGTACTTC | CASSPRHRGVVKVAKNIQYF
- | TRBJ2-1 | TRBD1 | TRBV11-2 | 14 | TGTGCCAGCAGCTTGGACAGGGTTCACAATGAGCAGTTCTTC | CASSLDRVHNEQFF
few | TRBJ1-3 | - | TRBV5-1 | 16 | TGCGCCAGCAGCCCGGGACATGGTCCCTCCGGAAACACCATATATTTT | CASSPGHGPSGNTIYF
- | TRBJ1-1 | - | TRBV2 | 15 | TGTGCCAGCAGTGGGGGCATATCGTCGGGCACTGAAGCTTTCTTT | CASSGGISSGTEAFF